This TCR beta chain was sequenced during a study of molecular identifiers for immune sequencing clone quantification. Study-wide background: The replicate experiment used RNA from roughly 20,000 or 100,000 naive CD8 cells. This RNA was split into five aliquots, and four of them were sequenced.

MiXCR was run by TCRdb on the PCR reads, yielding one entry per CDR3 protein. The repertoire holds around 480,000 distinct CDR3 sequences, with 20% to 25% as singletons. Germline V CDR1 and CDR2: SGHRS, YFSETQ. The CDR3 runs 14 residues. V was trimmed by 0 bases and J by 2 bases, leaving 8 bases between them. This clonotype was observed at least ten times. The chain carries TRBV5-1 and TRBJ1-1; no firm D call. Sequencing was done on a sample of naive CD8+ T cells from blood, with Jurkat cell RNA spiked in. Described subset: FACS-sorted CD8+CD4-CCR7+CD45RA+ naive T cells. This receptor was taken from a human donor in good health. Some libraries in this study had Jurkat cell RNA spiked in. CDR3 protein: CASSLAAYNTEAFF. The CDR3 region has the DNA TGCGCCAGCAGCTTGGCAGCGTATAACACTGAAGCTTTCTTT.